This T cell receptor (beta chain) was documented in a study of T cell repertoires in cytomegalovirus infection. For the study at large: Public TCR beta signatures indicated both CMV infection and matching HLA type.

This clonotype was seen repeatedly, ten times or more. The antigen is not known. TCRdb used MiXCR to reprocess the reads, holding one entry per CDR3 protein. The data show around 210,000 distinct CDR3 sequences, 6% to 8% seen once. Study outcomes and limitations: Dominant in the ex vivo response were TCR beta clonotypes restricted by HLA-C and specific for CMV.

Germline V CDR1 and CDR2: MNHEY, SVGEGT. V lost 2 bases and J lost 3; bases outside the gene matches: 9. This CDR3 is built from 16 residues. Sequencing was carried out using PBMCs. The receptor comes from a human donor in good health (CMV status not recorded). Some clones in this sample may be carry-over from other donors' samples. The chain employs TRBV6-2 or TRBV6-3 and TRBJ2-7, with 8 bases fitting TRBD1. The CDR3 nucleotides read TGTGCCAGCAGTTACCGACGGGACAGGACAAGCTACGAGCAGTACTTC. Its translation: CASSYRRDRTSYEQYF.